This T cell receptor (beta chain) is drawn from a study of T cells in Graves' hyperthyroidism and ophthalmopathy. Study-level points and caveats: Appearing also in blood were most of the thyroid clonotypes expanded above 0.001.

This clonotype was counted at least ten times. Its cognate antigen is unknown. Per the germline V gene, CDR1 is GTSNPN and CDR2 is SVGIG (reference sequence). The CDR3 length is 16 residues. Trimming took off 2 bases at V and 4 bases at J, with 21 bases between the two ends. There were TCR beta CDR3 regions amplified from RNA transcripts. A set of HTBI primers served as the primers for a first-round RT-PCR of the TCR CDR3. A single record per CDR3 protein comes from TCRdb applying MiXCR to the multiplex PCR reads. The repertoire holds about 340,000 distinct CDR3 sequences, with roughly 20% as singletons.

Input material: blood. This receptor was taken from a woman aged 45-60 years with Graves' hyperthyroidism. The chain links TRBV30 to TRBJ2-7; D perhaps matches TRBD2 (6 bases). The CDR3 region has the DNA TGTGCCTGGAGTCCCGCGGGAAGACAGTTAGTTTACGAGCAGTACTTC. This translates into CAWSPAGRQLVYEQYF.